This T cell receptor (beta chain) was retrieved from a study of identical twins. V lost 1 base to trimming and J lost 0 bases; unmatched junction nucleotides: 5. From germline, CDR1 is LGHNA and CDR2 YSLEER. This CDR3 is 19 amino acids long. TCRdb ran MiXCR on the 5' RACE reads and lists one entry per CDR3 protein. The data contain 300,000 or so distinct CDR3 sequences, roughly 9.8% of them singletons. Points from the study as a whole: Excess low generation probability was seen in twin-shared out-of-frame alpha sequences.

Worth noting for this clonotype: Antigen: not known.

These same data were also listed under a study on yellow fever vaccine responses in identical twins.

This chain uses TRBV4-3 with TRBJ2-2; TRBD2 agrees at 13 bases. The source of this sequence is a woman between 18 and 29 years old in good health. Specimen: CD8+ T cells sorted from blood. The CDR3 spells CASSQGTSGRASNTGELFF. The CDR3 nucleotides are TGCGCCAGCAGCCAAGGCACTAGCGGGAGGGCCTCGAACACCGGGGAGCTGTTTTTT.